Listed here is a single T cell receptor (beta chain). Profiling relied on immunoSEQ multiplex PCR, and the TCRdb table lists in-frame clones only, not all of them. The sample yields some 60,000 clones, around 83% seen once. This sample was taken from a study of Tregs in tolerant kidney transplant recipients. There are 14 residues in the CDR3. V shed 4 bases and J 7 bases; nucleotides not matched to a gene: 2. Germline lookup yields CDR1 SGHRS and CDR2 YFSETQ. The chain combines TRBV5-1 with TRBJ1-6; 10 bases agree with TRBD1. The sequenced sample consisted of CD4+ T cells from blood. This receptor was identified in a human donor in good health. Here the CDR3 reads CASSRGQGNSPLHF. Here the CDR3 DNA reads TGCGCCAGCAGCAGGGGACAGGGGAATTCACCCCTCCACTTT. Drawing the rest from reference TRBV5-1 and TRBJ1-6, the complete variable domain is KAGVTQTPRYLIKTRGQQVTLSCSPISGHRSVSWYQQTPGQGLQFLFEYFSETQRNKGNFPGRFSGRQFSNSRSEMNVSTLELGDSALYLCASSRGQGNSPLHFGNGTRLTVT.